A selection of T cell receptor beta chains follows, all from one sample in a study of OX40 agonist ivuxolimab in advanced cancers. Generated by immunoSEQ multiplex PCR, the TCRdb table keeps only in-frame clones and is missing some. The sample includes 67,000 or so clones, approximately 90% of them seen just once. The material was CD4+ or CD8+ T cells sorted from blood, obtained in a trial of the OX40 agonist ivuxolimab. These receptors were obtained from an adult with an advanced solid tumor such as melanoma, head and neck, liver or kidney cancer. The CDR3 runs from the conserved cysteine through the conserved F or W. Each record gives: D gene, V gene, J gene, CDR3 protein. D genes are given only for firm matches.

D gene: -; V gene: TRBV6-6; J gene: TRBJ1-6; CDR3 protein: CASGRQESSYNSPLHF
D gene: TRBD2; V gene: TRBV10-3; J gene: TRBJ2-3; CDR3 protein: CAISEGLAGDTDTQYF
D gene: TRBD1; V gene: TRBV15; J gene: TRBJ2-7; CDR3 protein: CATSPDRGDVYEQYF
D gene: -; V gene: TRBV5-6; J gene: TRBJ1-1; CDR3 protein: CASSLSAIMNTEAFF
D gene: -; V gene: TRBV7-2; J gene: TRBJ1-2; CDR3 protein: CASSSDGGRGYGYTF
D gene: -; V gene: TRBV15; J gene: TRBJ2-7; CDR3 protein: CATSRAGALRDEQYF
D gene: -; V gene: TRBV11-2; J gene: TRBJ2-3; CDR3 protein: CASSLLSATDTQYF
D gene: TRBD2; V gene: TRBV7-2; J gene: TRBJ2-2; CDR3 protein: CASSQGRLAGGTGELFF
D gene: -; V gene: TRBV2; J gene: TRBJ2-1; CDR3 protein: CASSEFQGGEFF
D gene: -; V gene: TRBV6-5; J gene: TRBJ1-6; CDR3 protein: CARYGVWNSPLHF
D gene: TRBD1; V gene: TRBV27; J gene: TRBJ2-3; CDR3 protein: CASSRTGTVDTQYF
D gene: -; V gene: TRBV15; J gene: TRBJ2-7; CDR3 protein: CATSRDRGGYEQYF
D gene: TRBD1; V gene: TRBV5-4; J gene: TRBJ2-2; CDR3 protein: CASSSPGQGNTGELFF
D gene: TRBD2; V gene: TRBV7-9; J gene: TRBJ2-2; CDR3 protein: CASSASGGAAAGELFF
D gene: -; V gene: TRBV30; J gene: TRBJ2-7; CDR3 protein: CAWDQPGRPYEQYF
D gene: TRBD1; V gene: TRBV11-3; J gene: TRBJ2-3; CDR3 protein: CASSPGQGQDTQYF
D gene: TRBD1; V gene: TRBV5-1; J gene: TRBJ1-3; CDR3 protein: CASSPPGTGSSGNTIYF
D gene: TRBD2; V gene: TRBV2; J gene: TRBJ2-5; CDR3 protein: CASSRAGGPETQYF
D gene: -; V gene: TRBV14; J gene: TRBJ2-7; CDR3 protein: CASSQRSKSYEQYF
D gene: -; V gene: TRBV4-2; J gene: TRBJ1-6; CDR3 protein: CASSQEGADNSPLHF
D gene: TRBD1; V gene: TRBV5-1; J gene: TRBJ2-2; CDR3 protein: CASSTGQGFNGELFF
D gene: -; V gene: TRBV4-1; J gene: TRBJ1-6; CDR3 protein: CASSSQPGPPESLHF
D gene: -; V gene: TRBV30; J gene: TRBJ2-5; CDR3 protein: CAWSLRYRQAGETQYF
D gene: -; V gene: TRBV7-2; J gene: TRBJ2-7; CDR3 protein: CASSLVGQGGHEQYF
D gene: TRBD1; V gene: TRBV7-2; J gene: TRBJ1-1; CDR3 protein: CASSLAYRGRSNTEAFF